The rows below give T cell receptor beta chains drawn from one sample of a study of blood T cell repertoires in COVID-19. TCRdb's table, derived via immunoSEQ multiplex PCR, lists solely in-frame clones and lacks some. The sample contains 60,000 to 85,000 clones, around 88% of which appear only once. Sequenced material: peripheral blood. The receptors originated from a human donor in a cohort sampled during active COVID-19. CDR3s leave out the opening cysteine and the closing phenylalanine or tryptophan.

TRBV29-1	SGTSGGADEQF
TRBV30	ASTGTGDGYT
TRBV10-3	AISERGGALGYEQY
TRBV10-1	ASSVTSGSYEQY
TRBV18	ASSEKRNNQPQH
TRBV24-1	ATGDEAGAGETQY
TRBV2	ASSSQSQETQY
TRBV7-9	ASSLELNQPQH
TRBV27	ASSFQGNQPQH
TRBV29-1	SVEVGLAGGPQETQY
TRBV18	ASSPPGASSYNEQF
TRBV5-6	ASSPWDRECNEQF
TRBV18	ASSTGQGATDTQY
TRBV15	ATSGLAGGTYNEQF
TRBV28	ASRTNYGYT
TRBV3-1/TRBV3-2	ASSRQGGVTDTQY
TRBV6-5	ASSPDSYPSYEQY
TRBV27	ASSFYRGEYTEAF
TRBV23-1	ASRRHRGSSGNTIY
TRBV25-1	ASSPGLAGATDTQY
TRBV6-5	ASSYQAGTGYGYT
TRBV11-2	ASSLVSQGSGETQY
TRBV4-2	ASSQERRGDTDTQY
TRBV19	ASSISSVLGRPTDTQY
TRBV7-8	ASSLAQVGAGDTQY
TRBV2	ASSATGAGVLAKNIQY
TRBV4-1	ASSDRPGDPNGYT
TRBV5-4	ASRRDREGRSPLH
TRBV27	ASSRDSGMNTEAF
TRBV2	ASSEIPVNYGYT
TRBV5-5	ASSEGLPRGEQY
TRBV6-5	ASSYQGQGVNEQF
TRBV5-6	ASSLGDRAYEQY
TRBV20-1	SASQGGETQY
TRBV11-2	ASSVGQASETQY
TRBV28	ASSSRGNQETQY
TRBV5-1	ASSPTPSSGGRGNEQF
TRBV5-1	ASSSGLGFSYEQY
TRBV10-1	ASSETGGHEQY
TRBV19	ASSVSGGATDTQY
TRBV19	ASSRFDRGQGKLF
TRBV5-6	ASSLGSVRYTGELF